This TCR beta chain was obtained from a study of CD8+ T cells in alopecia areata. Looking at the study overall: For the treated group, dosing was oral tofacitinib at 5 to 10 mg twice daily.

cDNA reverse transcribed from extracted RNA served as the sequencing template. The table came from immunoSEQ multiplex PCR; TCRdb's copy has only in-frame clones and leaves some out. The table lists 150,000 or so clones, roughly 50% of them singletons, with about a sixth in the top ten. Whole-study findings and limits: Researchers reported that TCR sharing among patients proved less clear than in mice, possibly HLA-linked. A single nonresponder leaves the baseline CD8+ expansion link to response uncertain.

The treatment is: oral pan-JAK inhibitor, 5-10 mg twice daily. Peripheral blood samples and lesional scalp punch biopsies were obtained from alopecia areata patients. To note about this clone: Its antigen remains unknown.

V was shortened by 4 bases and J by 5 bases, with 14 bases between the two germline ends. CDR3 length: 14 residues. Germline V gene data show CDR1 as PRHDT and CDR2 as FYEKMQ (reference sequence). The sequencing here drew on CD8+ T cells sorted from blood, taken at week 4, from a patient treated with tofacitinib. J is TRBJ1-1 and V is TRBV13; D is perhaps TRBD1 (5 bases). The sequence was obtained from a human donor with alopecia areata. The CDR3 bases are TGTGCCAGCAGCTCGATGCGGGGGTGGACTGAAGCTTTCTTT. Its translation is CASSSMRGWTEAFF.